A single sample is the source of the 24 T cell receptor beta chains below, sequenced in a study of cytomegalovirus exposure and HLA in healthy donors. Vbeta (60) and Jbeta (13) primers were used in the PCR. Sequencing used immunoSEQ multiplex PCR; TCRdb keeps in-frame clones, though not all of them. Here the sample table reports approximately 77,000 clones. Sequences were obtained from PBMCs. The receptors here all came from a man under 40 in good health and CMV-seronegative.

The chain recombines TRBV27 with TRBJ2-2, with 9 bases identical to TRBD2. J gave up 6 bases and V 5 bases, and 7 bases lay outside the gene matches. The CDR3 runs to 15 residues. Per the germline V gene, CDR1 is MNHEY and CDR2 is SMNVEV (reference sequence). The DNA for the CDR3 is TGTGCCAGCAGTCTGCGGGGGGGCGGGTCCGGGGAGCTGTTTTTT. Translation: CASSLRGGGSGELFF.

This chain uses TRBV19 with TRBJ1-5; D call uncertain. Looked up from germline, CDR1 is LNHDA and CDR2 is SQIVND (reference sequence). Trimming took 3 bases from V and 3 from J, leaving 15 bases between them. This CDR3 region has 16 residues. The CDR3 nucleotides are TGTGCCAGTAGTATGACTCGTGGTTGGTTCAATCAGCCCCAGCATTTT. Protein product: CASSMTRGWFNQPQHF.

The chain joins TRBV5-1 to TRBJ1-2; 12 positions match TRBD1. The CDR3 loop spans 13 amino acids. With 6 bases clipped from V and 6 bases from J, the junction kept 3 bases outside the gene matches. Germline CDR1 reads SGHRS; CDR2 reads YFSETQ. Here the CDR3 reads CASTGTGGDGYTF. The CDR3 DNA reads TGCGCCAGCACCGGGACAGGGGGCGATGGCTACACCTTC.

This chain connects TRBV7-3 to TRBJ1-1, with TRBD1 as a possible D gene (6 bases). Germline CDR1 is SGHTA and CDR2 is FQGTGA. Trimming took 5 bases from V and 1 from J, leaving 11 bases between them. This CDR3 region has 14 residues. This CDR3 reads CASSLGRGNTEAFF. The DNA of the CDR3 is TGTGCCAGCAGCCTTGGCAGGGGGAACACTGAAGCTTTCTTT.

The rearrangement joins TRBV5-1 to TRBJ2-3; 7 bases are shared with TRBD2. Germline V gene data show CDR1 as SGHRS and CDR2 as YFSETQ. V was clipped by 0 bases and J by 2 bases; unmatched bases: 9. The CDR3 is 17 amino acids. CDR3 residues: CASSLGGGGSTTDTQYF. The CDR3 region has the DNA TGCGCCAGCAGCTTGGGGGGTGGCGGGAGTACCACAGATACGCAGTATTTT.

The chain employs TRBV14 and TRBJ1-1; TRBD1 matches 7 bases. Germline CDR1 and CDR2: SGHDN and FVKESK. The CDR3 has 15 residues. V shed 2 bases, J shed 5 bases, and the junction held 8 bases outside the gene matches. CDR3 in amino acids: CASSQLDRSRTEAFF. Written as DNA, the CDR3 is TGTGCCAGCAGCCAATTGGACAGGTCCAGGACTGAAGCTTTCTTT. Combining the CDR3 with reference TRBV14 and TRBJ1-1 gives the whole variable domain EAGVTQFPSHSVIEKGQTVTLRCDPISGHDNLYWYRRVMGKEIKFLLHFVKESKQDESGMPNNRFLAERTGGTYSTLKVQPAELEDSGVYFCASSQLDRSRTEAFFGQGTRLTVV.

The J gene is TRBJ2-1, the V gene TRBV7-3; TRBD1 matches at 9 bases. The CDR3 spans 15 residues. V lost 3 bases to trimming and J lost 0 bases; unmatched junction nucleotides: 0. The germline CDR1 and CDR2 sequences are SGHTA and FQGTGA. The CDR3 DNA follows: TGTGCCAGCAGCTTGACAGGGGGCTCCTACAATGAGCAGTTCTTC. The encoded protein is CASSLTGGSYNEQFF.

This chain connects TRBV19 to TRBJ1-5; TRBD1 is a possible D gene (5 bases). CDR1 LNHDA and CDR2 SQIVND come from the germline V gene (reference sequence). V lost 2 bases to trimming and J lost 2 bases, with 13 bases between them. The CDR3 spans 16 residues. CDR3 protein: CASSIRGIEGNQPQHF. DNA of the CDR3: TGTGCCAGTAGTATACGGGGGATCGAAGGCAATCAGCCCCAGCATTTT.

This rearrangement joins TRBV14 to TRBJ1-6, with D hard to call. V dropped 1 base and J dropped 9 bases, with 10 bases sitting between them. Per the germline V gene, CDR1 is SGHDN and CDR2 is FVKESK. There are 14 residues in the CDR3. CDR3 sequence reads: CASSQGAPTSPLHF. In DNA form, the CDR3 reads TGTGCCAGCAGCCAAGGGGCTCCCACTTCACCCCTCCACTTT.

V is TRBV7-9 and J is TRBJ1-1, with TRBD1 as a possible D gene (5 bases). The CDR3 is made up of 15 amino acids. Per the germline V gene, CDR1 is SEHNR and CDR2 is FQNEAQ (reference sequence). Between the trimmed V and J ends, which lost 5 bases and 0 bases, there was a span of 13 bases. CDR3 DNA: TGTGCCAGCAGCACACAGGAGAGCATGAACACTGAAGCTTTCTTT. Its protein is CASSTQESMNTEAFF.

The chain joins TRBV5-1 to TRBJ2-2; D perhaps matches TRBD1 (6 bases). Trimming shortened V by 4 bases and J by 7 bases, and 11 bases separated the two germline ends. Germline CDR1 is SGHRS and CDR2 is YFSETQ. The CDR3 has 13 amino acids. CDR3 in amino acids: CASSVIGGGELFF. In DNA form, the CDR3 reads TGCGCCAGCAGCGTGATAGGGGGCGGGGAGCTGTTTTTT.

The rearrangement links TRBV19 to TRBJ1-6; TRBD1 is a possible D gene (5 bases). CDR1 and CDR2 (germline): LNHDA, SQIVND (reference sequence). V lost 3 bases to trimming and J lost 8 bases, with 17 bases between them. The CDR3 is 16 amino acids. The CDR3 DNA reads as TGTGCCAGTAGTATTGGGTCGGCAGGGTTTGATTCACCCCTCCACTTT. Amino acid sequence: CASSIGSAGFDSPLHF.

The chain recombines TRBV30 with TRBJ2-1; the D gene is possibly TRBD2 (5 bases). CDR3 length equals 13 residues. Per the germline V gene, CDR1 is GTSNPN and CDR2 is SVGIG (reference sequence). V lost 3 bases to trimming and J lost 7 bases, with 13 bases between them. Here the CDR3 DNA reads TGTGCCTGGAGCGGTCCACCGGGGAATGAGCAGTTCTTC. This gives the protein CAWSGPPGNEQFF. The full variable domain, with the rest looked up from reference TRBV30 and TRBJ2-1, is SQTIHQWPATLVQPVGSPLSLECTVEGTSNPNLYWYRQAAGRGLQLLFYSVGIGQISSEVPQNLSASRPQDRQFILSSKKLLLSDSGFYLCAWSGPPGNEQFFGPGTRLTVL.

The CDR3 reads CASSQDSPAVSGNTIYF. The CDR3 DNA follows: TGCGCCAGCAGCCAAGATAGCCCAGCAGTTTCTGGAAACACCATATATTTT. The J gene is TRBJ1-3, the V gene TRBV4-1; D ambiguous. The CDR3 extends over 17 amino acids. Germline V gene lookup returns CDR1 MGHRA and CDR2 YSYEKL. With 0 bases removed from V and 1 base from J, the gap between germline ends came to 13 bases.

This chain uses TRBV11-3 with TRBJ2-3; no clear D. The germline V gene has CDR1 SGHNT and CDR2 YENEEA. The germline V and J ends were trimmed by 0 bases and 5 bases, with 6 bases remaining between them. CDR3 length: 13 residues. CDR3 coding DNA: TGTGCCAGCAGCTTAGAGGCCAGAGATACGCAGTATTTT. Translated: CASSLEARDTQYF.

The chain uses TRBV6-4 and TRBJ2-5; 9 nucleotides match TRBD1. The J call may not be correct, given that the DNA end is closer to TRBJ2-7. Germline loops: CDR1 MRHNA, CDR2 SNTAGT. The CDR3 has 15 residues. Here the CDR3 DNA reads TGTGCCAGCAGTGACTCGCCGGGACAGGGCTACGAGCAGTACTTC. Its protein product is CASSDSPGQGYEQYF.

The rearrangement links TRBV7-8 to TRBJ1-5; no firm D call. V lost 0 bases to trimming and J lost 7 bases, with 22 bases between them. CDR1 is SGHVS and CDR2 is FQNEAQ in the germline V gene. This CDR3 comprises 18 residues. CDR3 in DNA: TGTGCCAGCAGCTTAGCGAGCCGGGGTGAAGGGTTAGGACAGCCCCAGCATTTT. Translating it yields CASSLASRGEGLGQPQHF.

V is TRBV19 and J is TRBJ1-5; 9 bases match TRBD1. The CDR3 contains 15 residues. Germline CDR1 reads LNHDA; CDR2 reads SQIVND (reference sequence). J was trimmed by 4 bases and V by 5 bases; bases with no gene match: 6. The CDR3 DNA follows: TGTGCCAGTAGTTCGCGTGGGACAGGGAATCAGCCCCAGCATTTT. Translation: CASSSRGTGNQPQHF. Looking up the rest from reference TRBV19 and TRBJ1-5 gives the full variable domain: DGGITQSPKYLFRKEGQNVTLSCEQNLNHDAMYWYRQDPGQGLRLIYYSQIVNDFQKGDIAEGYSVSREKKESFPLTVTSAQKNPTAFYLCASSSRGTGNQPQHFGDGTRLSIL.

The J gene is TRBJ1-4, the V gene TRBV9, with TRBD1 identical over 7 bases. This CDR3 has 15 amino acids. Trimming took 3 bases from V and 6 from J; bases not matched to a gene: 8. The germline CDR1 and CDR2 sequences are SGDLS and YYNGEE. The CDR3 DNA reads as TGTGCCAGCAGCGCTACAGGGGTAGGTGATGAAAAACTGTTTTTT. Translated, it gives CASSATGVGDEKLFF.

This sequence joins TRBV5-4 and TRBJ1-2, with a possible D match to TRBD1 (5 bases). Germline-derived CDR1 and CDR2 are SGHNT and YYREEE (reference sequence). CDR3 size: 15 residues. Trimming cost V 2 bases and J 4 bases, with 15 bases left between them. DNA for the CDR3: TGTGCCAGCAGCTTACAACGGACAAGCCCCTATGGCTACACCTTC. It yields the protein CASSLQRTSPYGYTF.

V and J are TRBV27 and TRBJ1-2, with D possibly matching TRBD1 (5 bases). CDR1 MNHEY and CDR2 SMNVEV come from the germline V gene (reference sequence). The CDR3 covers 15 residues. V lost 3 bases and J lost 5, with 16 bases in between. CDR3 nucleotide sequence: TGTGCCAGCAGTTTGGGCGGGACCGGGCGGTATGGCTACACCTTC. Its translation: CASSLGGTGRYGYTF.

The gene calls are TRBV9 and TRBJ1-1, with 7 bases lining up with TRBD1. The length of the CDR3 is 18 residues. Germline V gene data show CDR1 as SGDLS and CDR2 as YYNGEE. The V and J ends lost 5 bases and 1 base, in that order; junction bases with no gene match: 17. The CDR3 DNA follows: TGTGCCAGCAGTTCCGACCCTCGCACGGGACAGTGGAACACTGAAGCTTTCTTT. The encoded protein is CASSSDPRTGQWNTEAFF.

The V call is TRBV18, the J call TRBJ2-1; D unresolved. Germline CDR1 KGHSH, CDR2 LQKENI. This CDR3 region has 14 residues. V gave up 3 bases and J gave up 4 bases, with 10 bases separating them. The CDR3 reads CASSPPSRYNEQFF. Written as DNA, the CDR3 is TGTGCCAGCTCACCTCCGAGTAGATACAATGAGCAGTTCTTC.

CDR3 sequence reads: CASSWTGETYGYTF. In DNA form, the CDR3 reads TGTGCCAGCAGCTGGACAGGGGAGACCTATGGCTACACCTTC. V gene TRBV6-5 combines with J gene TRBJ1-2, with 9 bases that match TRBD1. CDR3 length equals 14 residues. Germline values: CDR1 MNHEY, CDR2 SVGAGI. Trimming removed 6 bases from V and 4 bases from J; junction bases left unmatched: 6.